The T cell receptor beta chain under discussion was sequenced for a study of T cell repertoires and HLA-DP antigens. Notes on the study in general: Responder cells were total CD4+ cells with a HeLa antigen-presenting system.

Regarding this clone: Its cognate antigen is unknown.

Libraries were prepared by immunoSEQ multiplex PCR; TCRdb keeps only in-frame clonotypes and omits some of them. This sample has over 60,000 clones; roughly 75% occur once, and the top ten carry 1.5% to 2%. Trimming at V came to 3 bases and at J to 0 bases, leaving 3 bases not matched to a gene. This CDR3 is 14 amino acids long. Germline V gives CDR1 SGHRS, CDR2 YFSETQ. The rearrangement uses TRBV5-1 and TRBJ2-7, with 7 bases lining up with TRBD2. The specimen sequenced was CD4+ T cells from PBMCs. This sequence was found in a man in his sixties in good health and CMV-seronegative. Here the CDR3 DNA reads TGCGCCAGCAGCTCAGCGGGGAGCTCCTACGAGCAGTACTTC. Residues: CASSSAGSSYEQYF. Supplemented by reference TRBV5-1 and TRBJ2-7, the full variable domain reads KAGVTQTPRYLIKTRGQQVTLSCSPISGHRSVSWYQQTPGQGLQFLFEYFSETQRNKGNFPGRFSGRQFSNSRSEMNVSTLELGDSALYLCASSSAGSSYEQYFGPGTRLTVT.